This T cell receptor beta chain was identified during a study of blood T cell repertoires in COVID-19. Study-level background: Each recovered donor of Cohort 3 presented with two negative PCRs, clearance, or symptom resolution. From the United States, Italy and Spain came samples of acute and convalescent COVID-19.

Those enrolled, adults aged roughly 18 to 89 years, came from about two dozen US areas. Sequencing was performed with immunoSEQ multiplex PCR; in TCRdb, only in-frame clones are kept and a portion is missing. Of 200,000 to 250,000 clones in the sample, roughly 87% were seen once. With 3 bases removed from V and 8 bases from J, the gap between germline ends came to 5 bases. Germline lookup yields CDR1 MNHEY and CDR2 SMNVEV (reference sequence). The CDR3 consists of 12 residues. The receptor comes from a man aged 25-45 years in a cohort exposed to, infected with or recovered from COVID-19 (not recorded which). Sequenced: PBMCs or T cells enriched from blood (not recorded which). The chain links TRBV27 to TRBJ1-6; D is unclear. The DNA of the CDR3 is TGTGCCAGCAGTTTTCTGTATTCACCCCTCCACTTT. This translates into CASSFLYSPLHF.